The 21 T cell receptor beta chains below were found in one sample sequenced in a study of CD8 T cells in ankylosing spondylitis. TCRdb redid the calling of the 5' RACE reads with MiXCR, one entry per CDR3 protein. The sample includes a few hundred thousand distinct CDR3 sequences, about 10% of them seen just once. Sequencing input: blood, either unsorted or a sorted T cell fraction (not recorded which). These receptors all come from a male donor with ankylosing spondylitis or in good health (not recorded which).

This clonotype was found many times. The genes are TRBV7-2 and TRBJ2-5, with D hard to call. The CDR3 covers 14 residues. Germline V gives CDR1 SGHTA, CDR2 FQGNSA. The ends were cut back, 0 bases at V and 3 bases at J, with 8 bases in the middle. As DNA, the CDR3 is TGTGCCAGCAGCTTAGCGGTTTTAGAAGAGACCCAGTACTTC. Amino acid sequence: CASSLAVLEETQYF.

This clonotype was recorded a few times. The V and J genes are TRBV7-9 and TRBJ1-6; TRBD1 agrees at 9 bases. The CDR3 extends over 15 amino acids. Trimming took 0 bases from V and 10 from J; bases not matched to a gene: 4. Germline V gives CDR1 SEHNR, CDR2 FQNEAQ (reference sequence). CDR3 nucleotides: TGTGCCAGCAGCTTAGCGGCCGGGACAGGGTCACCCCTCCACTTT. Protein: CASSLAAGTGSPLHF. The full variable domain, in which reference TRBV7-9 and TRBJ1-6 provide the parts outside the CDR3, is DTGVSQNPRHKITKRGQNVTFRCDPISEHNRLYWYRQTLGQGPEFLTYFQNEAQLEKSRLLSDRFSAERPKGSFSTLEIQRTEQGDSAMYLCASSLAAGTGSPLHFGNGTRLTVT.

This clonotype was counted ten times or more. V and J are TRBV7-8 and TRBJ1-5; D remains ambiguous. Trimming stripped 7 bases from V and 2 bases from J, with 18 bases between. The CDR3 is 16 amino acids. Germline-derived CDR1 and CDR2 are SGHVS and FQNEAQ. CDR3 sequence reads: CASTPLGGEGNQPQHF. As DNA, the CDR3 is TGTGCCAGCACCCCTCTAGGTGGTGAAGGCAATCAGCCCCAGCATTTT.

Notes on this clonotype: This could be a read error, since a much larger clone is one nucleotide away. This chain connects TRBV20-1 to TRBJ1-5, with TRBD1 as a possible D gene (5 bases). V was pared by 7 bases and J by 3 bases, with 13 bases between. The CDR3 extends over 13 amino acids. CDR1 is DFQATT, CDR2 SNEGSKA, per germline (reference sequence). The CDR3 DNA reads as TGCAGTGAACAGGCAGGGATCAATCAGCCCCAGCATTTT. Translation gives CSEQAGINQPQHF.

In regard to this clonotype: At one of its ends the junction is not consistent with the germline gene, which may arise from a read error. As DNA, the CDR3 is TGTGCCAGCAGCCTAACGGGACATCGTAGCTCTGGAAACACCATATGTTTT. It encodes CASSLTGHRSSGNTICF. V usage is TRBV7-8 and J usage is TRBJ1-3; D perhaps matches TRBD1 (6 bases). From germline, CDR1 is SGHVS and CDR2 FQNEAQ. CDR3 size: 17 residues.

A word on this clonotype: With a much larger clone just one base away, this may be a read error. V and J are TRBV7-9 and TRBJ1-4; 7 positions match TRBD1. The CDR3 contains 14 residues. Germline V CDR1 and CDR2: SEHNR, FQNEAQ (reference sequence). The CDR3 here is CASNTQGLNDKLFF. The CDR3 region has the DNA TGTGCCAGCAACACACAGGGGTTAAATGACAAACTGTTTTTT.

The V call is TRBV11-1, the J call TRBJ2-3; 10 positions match TRBD2. The V gene's germline CDR1 is SGHAT and CDR2 FQDESV (reference sequence). This CDR3 has 19 residues. After removal of 5 bases from V and 1 base from J, the junction contained 15 bases not matched to a gene. DNA for the CDR3: TGTGCCAGCAGCCGAATAGCGGGGGGACGAGGAGGGGGCACAGATACGCAGTATTTT. Translation gives CASSRIAGGRGGGTDTQYF.

This clonotype was recorded at least ten times. Germline and junction disagree at one end, which may indicate a read error. The V gene is TRBV7-7, the J gene TRBJ2-5; 9 bases are shared with TRBD2. The CDR3 extends over 14 amino acids. Germline V CDR1 and CDR2: SSHAT, FNYEAQ (reference sequence). The CDR3 region is CASSLLRGGKTQYF. The CDR3, as DNA: TGTGCTAGCAGCTTATTGCGGGGGGGAAAGACCCAGTACTTC. The complete variable domain, with remaining parts taken from reference TRBV7-7 and TRBJ2-5, reads GAGVSQSPRYKVTKRGQDVTLRCDPISSHATLYWYQQALGQGPEFLTYFNYEAQPDKSGLPSDRFSAERPEGSISTLTIQRTEQRDSAMYRCASSLLRGGKTQYFGPGTRLLVL.

This clonotype came up many times. The genes are TRBV20-1 and TRBJ1-3; D is unresolved. CDR1 and CDR2 from the germline V gene are DFQATT and SNEGSKA (reference sequence). The V end lost 3 bases, the J end lost 0 bases, and 12 bases lay between the germline ends. The CDR3 runs to 15 residues. The CDR3 reads CSASQRPSSGNTIYF. The DNA of the CDR3 is TGCAGTGCTAGTCAGCGACCCAGCTCTGGAAACACCATATATTTT.

This clonotype was detected many times. The V gene is TRBV7-2, the J gene TRBJ1-2; 9 nucleotides match TRBD1. Germline V gene lookup returns CDR1 SGHTA and CDR2 FQGNSA. This CDR3 comprises 15 residues. The V segment lost 1 base and the J segment 10 bases; nucleotides outside the gene matches: 10. The CDR3 DNA is TGTGCCAGCAGCTTAGAGTGGGGACAGGGCTCGTTCTACACCTTC. This translates into CASSLEWGQGSFYTF.

This clonotype came up many times. The rearrangement uses TRBV7-2 and TRBJ2-7; 13 bases fit TRBD2. There are 16 residues in the CDR3. Trimming cost V 5 bases and J 3 bases; bases outside gene matches: 7. CDR1 SGHTA and CDR2 FQGNSA come from the germline V gene. DNA of the CDR3: TGTGCCAGCAGCGATAGACTAGCGGGGGGTCACTACGAGCAGTACTTC. The encoded protein is CASSDRLAGGHYEQYF.

This clonotype was picked up many times. The chain carries TRBV12-3 or TRBV12-4 and TRBJ2-7; tentative D call: TRBD2 (6 bases). The CDR3 consists of 15 residues. The V end was cut by 3 bases, the J end by 6 bases, with 18 bases between. CDR3 sequence reads: CASSLNTGGLGEQYF. The CDR3 DNA follows: TGTGCCAGCAGTTTGAACACAGGAGGGCTCGGCGAGCAGTACTTC.

Comment on this clonotype: A much larger clone differs from this one at a single base, so this may be a read error. The rearrangement uses TRBV7-2 and TRBJ2-1; TRBD2 agrees at 8 bases. The V and J ends lost 5 bases and 7 bases, in that order; junction bases with no gene match: 10. Germline CDR1 is SGHTA and CDR2 is FQGNSA. CDR3 length: 15 residues. The DNA of the CDR3 is TGTGCCAGCAGCCGTTGCGGGACTAGGTGGAATGAGCAGTTCTTC. Amino acids: CASSRCGTRWNEQFF.

DNA for the CDR3: TGTGCCAGCAGCCAATCGGCGGGACTAGTTTTTACCCAGTACTTC. Protein sequence: CASSQSAGLVFTQYF. This chain uses TRBV7-8 with TRBJ2-5; TRBD2 matches 8 bases. This CDR3 is 15 amino acids long. Germline CDR1 reads SGHVS; CDR2 reads FQNEAQ. Losses at the gene ends were 5 bases for V and 8 bases for J; bases not matched to a gene: 13.

The sample holds many counts of this clonotype. V gene TRBV7-9 combines with J gene TRBJ2-1, with TRBD1 identical over 9 bases. J was trimmed by 6 bases and V by 5 bases; bases with no gene match: 5. The V gene's germline CDR1 is SEHNR and CDR2 FQNEAQ (reference sequence). The CDR3 is made up of 14 amino acids. Here the CDR3 DNA reads TGTGCCAGCAGCGTGGGACAGGGTTTCAATGAGCAGTTCTTC. Residues: CASSVGQGFNEQFF.

In its sample, this clonotype was seen many times. The genes are TRBV20-1 and TRBJ1-6, with a weak D call TRBD1 (5 bases). Between the trimmed V and J ends, which lost 3 bases and 7 bases, there was a span of 13 bases. This CDR3 is 14 amino acids long. In germline, CDR1 is DFQATT, CDR2 SNEGSKA (reference sequence). Here the CDR3 DNA reads TGCAGTGCTAGCGGGGGGGACCTAAATTCACCCCTCCACTTT. It translates to CSASGGDLNSPLHF.

This clonotype has a count of ten or more. The chain joins TRBV20-1 to TRBJ2-3; TRBD1 matches 9 bases. CDR1 and CDR2 from the germline V gene are DFQATT and SNEGSKA (reference sequence). V lost 0 bases and J lost 3; bases outside the gene matches: 10. This CDR3 contains 17 residues. The CDR3 protein is CSARDFGTGKKTDTQYF. Written as DNA, the CDR3 is TGCAGTGCTAGAGATTTTGGGACAGGGAAGAAAACAGATACGCAGTATTTT.

This clonotype has more than one count but fewer than ten. V and J are TRBV20-1 and TRBJ2-1; D is possibly TRBD1 (7 bases). CDR1 and CDR2 from the germline V gene are DFQATT and SNEGSKA (reference sequence). CDR3 length: 15 amino acids. The V end was cut by 5 bases, the J end by 2 bases, with 16 bases between. The CDR3 nucleotides read TGCAGTGCTCCACCCCCAGGGGGGCCCTACAATGAGCAGTTCTTC. This codes for CSAPPPGGPYNEQFF.

V is TRBV2 and J is TRBJ2-6; D is unclear. Trimming removed 3 bases at V and 4 bases at J, with 10 bases between. The CDR3 covers 15 residues. Germline CDR1 is SNHLY and CDR2 is FYNNEI. CDR3 sequence (DNA): TGTGCCAGCAGTGATGGCCTTCCCGGGGCCAACGTCCTGACTTTC. Protein: CASSDGLPGANVLTF.

In its sample, this clonotype was seen a few times. The CDR3 here is CASSRRGLGNEQYF. The CDR3 DNA follows: TGCGCCAGCAGCCGGAGGGGCTTGGGAAACGAGCAGTACTTC. This sequence joins TRBV5-1 and TRBJ2-7; D is perhaps TRBD2 (6 bases). CDR3 length: 14 amino acids. Trimming took off 4 bases at V and 5 bases at J, with 16 bases between the two ends. Germline CDR1 is SGHRS and CDR2 is YFSETQ.

This clonotype was seen ten or more times. V is TRBV12-3 or TRBV12-4 and J is TRBJ2-3, with unresolved D. This CDR3 comprises 15 residues. V lost 10 bases and J lost 0, with 17 bases in between. The CDR3 is CATLQFYPSTDTQYF. The CDR3 DNA reads TGTGCCACCCTACAGTTCTATCCAAGCACAGATACGCAGTATTTT.